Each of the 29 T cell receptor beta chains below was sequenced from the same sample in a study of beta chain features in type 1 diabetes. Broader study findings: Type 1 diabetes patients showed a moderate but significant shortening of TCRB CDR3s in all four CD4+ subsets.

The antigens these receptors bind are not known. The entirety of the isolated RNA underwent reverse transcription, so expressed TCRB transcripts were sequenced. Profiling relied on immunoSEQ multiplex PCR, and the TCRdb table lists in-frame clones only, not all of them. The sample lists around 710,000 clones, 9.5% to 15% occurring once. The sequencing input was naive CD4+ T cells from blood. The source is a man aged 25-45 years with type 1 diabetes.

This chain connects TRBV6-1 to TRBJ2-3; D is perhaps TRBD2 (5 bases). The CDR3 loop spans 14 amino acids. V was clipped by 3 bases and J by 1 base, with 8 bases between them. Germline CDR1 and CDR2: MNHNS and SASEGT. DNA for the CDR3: TGTGCCAGCAGTGAGGCGGAGGGCACAGATACGCAGTATTTT. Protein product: CASSEAEGTDTQYF.

CDR3 nucleotide sequence: TGTGCCAGCAGTTACTCCGACAGACTAGCGACCACGCAGTATTTT. Protein: CASSYSDRLATTQYF. The chain carries TRBV6-5 and TRBJ2-3, with 8 bases that match TRBD2. Germline values: CDR1 MNHEY, CDR2 SVGAGI. The V and J ends lost 0 bases and 9 bases, in that order; junction bases with no gene match: 8. The CDR3 is 15 amino acids.

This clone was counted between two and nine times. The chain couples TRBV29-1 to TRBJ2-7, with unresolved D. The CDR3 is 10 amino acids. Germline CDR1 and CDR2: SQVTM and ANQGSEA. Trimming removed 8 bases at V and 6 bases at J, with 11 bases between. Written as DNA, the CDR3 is TGCAGCCCCCGATTCGGCGAGCAGTACTTC. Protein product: CSPRFGEQYF.

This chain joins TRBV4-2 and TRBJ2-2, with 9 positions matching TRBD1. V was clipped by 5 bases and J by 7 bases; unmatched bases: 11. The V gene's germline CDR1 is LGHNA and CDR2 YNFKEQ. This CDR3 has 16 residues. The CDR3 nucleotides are TGTGCCAGCAGCACGCGGACAGGGGATTGGGGCGGGGAGCTGTTTTTT. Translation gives CASSTRTGDWGGELFF.

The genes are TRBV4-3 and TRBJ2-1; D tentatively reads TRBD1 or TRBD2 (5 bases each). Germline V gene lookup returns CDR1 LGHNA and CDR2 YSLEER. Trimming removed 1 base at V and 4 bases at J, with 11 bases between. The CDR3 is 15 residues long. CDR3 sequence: CASSQVQGPYNEQFF. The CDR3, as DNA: TGCGCCAGCAGCCAAGTGCAGGGACCATACAATGAGCAGTTCTTC.

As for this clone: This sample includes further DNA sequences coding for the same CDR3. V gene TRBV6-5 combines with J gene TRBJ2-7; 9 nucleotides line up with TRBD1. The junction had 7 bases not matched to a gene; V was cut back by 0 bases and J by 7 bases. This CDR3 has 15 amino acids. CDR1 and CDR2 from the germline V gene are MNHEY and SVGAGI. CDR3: CASSYSGTGSYEQYF. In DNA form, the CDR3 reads TGTGCCAGCAGTTACTCGGGGACAGGGTCGTATGAGCAGTACTTC.

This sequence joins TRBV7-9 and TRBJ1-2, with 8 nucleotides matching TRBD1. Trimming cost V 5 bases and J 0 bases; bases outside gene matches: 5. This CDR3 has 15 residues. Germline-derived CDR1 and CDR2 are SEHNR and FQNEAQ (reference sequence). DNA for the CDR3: TGTGCCAGCAGCGGGGACAGGTCAACTAACTATGGCTACACCTTC. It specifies CASSGDRSTNYGYTF. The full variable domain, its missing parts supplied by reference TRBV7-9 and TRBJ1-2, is DTGVSQNPRHKITKRGQNVTFRCDPISEHNRLYWYRQTLGQGPEFLTYFQNEAQLEKSRLLSDRFSAERPKGSFSTLEIQRTEQGDSAMYLCASSGDRSTNYGYTFGSGTRLTVV.

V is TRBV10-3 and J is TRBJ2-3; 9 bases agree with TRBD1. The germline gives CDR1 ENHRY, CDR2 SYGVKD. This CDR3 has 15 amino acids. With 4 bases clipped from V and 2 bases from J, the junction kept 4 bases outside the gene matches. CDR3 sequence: CAISGRDRATDTQYF. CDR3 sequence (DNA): TGTGCCATCAGTGGAAGGGACAGGGCCACAGATACGCAGTATTTT.

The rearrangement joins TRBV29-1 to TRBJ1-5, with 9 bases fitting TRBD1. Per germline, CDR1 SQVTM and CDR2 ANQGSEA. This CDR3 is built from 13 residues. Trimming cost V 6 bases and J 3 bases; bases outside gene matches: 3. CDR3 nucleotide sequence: TGCAGCGTCGGGACAGGGTTCAATCAGCCCCAGCATTTT. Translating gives CSVGTGFNQPQHF. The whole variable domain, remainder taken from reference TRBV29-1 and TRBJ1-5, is SAVISQKPSRDICQRGTSLTIQCQVDSQVTMMFWYRQQPGQSLTLIATANQGSEATYESGFVIDKFPISRPNLTFSTLTVSNMSPEDSSIYLCSVGTGFNQPQHFGDGTRLSIL.

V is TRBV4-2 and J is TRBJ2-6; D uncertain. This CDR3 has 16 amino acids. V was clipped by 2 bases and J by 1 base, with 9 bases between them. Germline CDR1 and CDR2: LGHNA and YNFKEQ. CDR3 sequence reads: CASSQQWKSGANVLTF. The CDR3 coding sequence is TGTGCCAGCAGCCAACAGTGGAAGTCTGGGGCCAACGTCCTGACTTTC.

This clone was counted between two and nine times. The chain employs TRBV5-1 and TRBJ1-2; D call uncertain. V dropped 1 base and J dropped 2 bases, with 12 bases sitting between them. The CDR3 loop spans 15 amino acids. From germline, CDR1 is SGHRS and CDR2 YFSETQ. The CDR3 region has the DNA TGCGCCAGCAGCTTGACCCTGTCCTCCAACTATGGCTACACCTTC. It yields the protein CASSLTLSSNYGYTF. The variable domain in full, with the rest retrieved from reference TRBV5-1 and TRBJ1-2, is KAGVTQTPRYLIKTRGQQVTLSCSPISGHRSVSWYQQTPGQGLQFLFEYFSETQRNKGNFPGRFSGRQFSNSRSEMNVSTLELGDSALYLCASSLTLSSNYGYTFGSGTRLTVV.

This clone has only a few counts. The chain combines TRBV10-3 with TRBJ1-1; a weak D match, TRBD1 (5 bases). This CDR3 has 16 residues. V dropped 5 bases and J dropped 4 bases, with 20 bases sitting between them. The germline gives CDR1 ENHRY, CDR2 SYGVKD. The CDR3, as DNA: TGTGCCATCAGTACCGGGGCCCTCAAGCCCGGCACTGAAGCTTTCTTT. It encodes CAISTGALKPGTEAFF.

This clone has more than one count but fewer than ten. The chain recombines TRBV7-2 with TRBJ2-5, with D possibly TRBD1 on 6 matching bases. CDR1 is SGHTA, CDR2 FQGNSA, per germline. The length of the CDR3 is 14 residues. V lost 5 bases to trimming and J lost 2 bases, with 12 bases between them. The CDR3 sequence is CASSRSQGQETQYF. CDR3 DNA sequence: TGTGCCAGCAGCCGCTCACAGGGACAAGAGACCCAGTACTTC.

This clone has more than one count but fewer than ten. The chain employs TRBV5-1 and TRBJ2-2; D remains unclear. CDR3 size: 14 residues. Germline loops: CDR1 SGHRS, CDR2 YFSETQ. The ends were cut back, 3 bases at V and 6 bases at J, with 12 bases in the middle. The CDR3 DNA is TGCGCCAGCAGCTCCGCCTTCGAGGCCGGGGAGCTGTTTTTT. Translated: CASSSAFEAGELFF.

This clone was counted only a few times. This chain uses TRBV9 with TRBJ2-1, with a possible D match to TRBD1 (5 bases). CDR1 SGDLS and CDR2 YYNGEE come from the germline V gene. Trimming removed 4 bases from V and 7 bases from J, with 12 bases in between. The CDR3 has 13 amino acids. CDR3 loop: CASSLLQENEQFF. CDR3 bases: TGTGCCAGCAGCTTGCTACAGGAAAATGAGCAGTTCTTC.

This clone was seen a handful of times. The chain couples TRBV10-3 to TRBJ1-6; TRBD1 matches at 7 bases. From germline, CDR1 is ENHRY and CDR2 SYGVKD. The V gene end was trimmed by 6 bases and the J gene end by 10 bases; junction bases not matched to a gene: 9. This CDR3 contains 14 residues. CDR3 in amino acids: CAIRVQGKRSPLHF. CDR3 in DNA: TGTGCCATCAGGGTACAGGGGAAGCGGTCACCCCTCCACTTT.

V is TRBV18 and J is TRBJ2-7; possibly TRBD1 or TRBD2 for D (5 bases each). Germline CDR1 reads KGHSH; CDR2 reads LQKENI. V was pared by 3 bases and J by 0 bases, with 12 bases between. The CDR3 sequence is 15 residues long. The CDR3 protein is CASSPGAGSSYEQYF. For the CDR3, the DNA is TGTGCCAGCTCACCCGGGGCAGGCAGCTCCTACGAGCAGTACTTC.

The CDR3 region is CASSPLGGDYGYTF. CDR3 nucleotide sequence: TGCGCCAGCAGCCCTCTGGGGGGGGACTATGGCTACACCTTC. The chain has TRBV4-3 and TRBJ1-2, with a weak D call TRBD1 (5 bases). V was cut by 4 bases and J by 3 bases, with 12 bases left in between. The CDR3 has 14 amino acids. CDR1 LGHNA and CDR2 YSLEER come from the germline V gene.

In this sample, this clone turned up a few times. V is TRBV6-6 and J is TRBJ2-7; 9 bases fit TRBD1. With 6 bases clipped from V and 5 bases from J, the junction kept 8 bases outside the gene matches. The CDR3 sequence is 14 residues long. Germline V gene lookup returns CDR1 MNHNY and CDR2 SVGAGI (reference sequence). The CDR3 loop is CASSPRNRGHEQYF. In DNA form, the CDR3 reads TGTGCCAGCAGCCCCCGTAACAGGGGGCACGAGCAGTACTTC.

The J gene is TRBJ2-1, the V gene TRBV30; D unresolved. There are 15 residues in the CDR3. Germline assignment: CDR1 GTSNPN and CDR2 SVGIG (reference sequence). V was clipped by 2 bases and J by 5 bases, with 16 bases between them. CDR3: CAWSRAPSWNNEQFF. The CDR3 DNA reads TGTGCCTGGAGTAGGGCCCCTAGTTGGAACAATGAGCAGTTCTTC.

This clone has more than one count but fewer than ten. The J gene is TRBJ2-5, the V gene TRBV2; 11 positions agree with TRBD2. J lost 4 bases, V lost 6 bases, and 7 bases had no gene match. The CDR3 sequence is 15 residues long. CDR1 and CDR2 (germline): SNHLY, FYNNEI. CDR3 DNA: TGTGCCAGCAGCCAGGGGACTAGCGGAAGAGAGACCCAGTACTTC. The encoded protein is CASSQGTSGRETQYF.

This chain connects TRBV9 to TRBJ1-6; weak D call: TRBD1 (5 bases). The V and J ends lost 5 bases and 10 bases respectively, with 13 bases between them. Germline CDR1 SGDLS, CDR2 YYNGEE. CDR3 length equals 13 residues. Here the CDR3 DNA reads TGTGCCAGCAGTGGGGGAGTGAACTCACCCCTCCACTTT. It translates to CASSGGVNSPLHF.

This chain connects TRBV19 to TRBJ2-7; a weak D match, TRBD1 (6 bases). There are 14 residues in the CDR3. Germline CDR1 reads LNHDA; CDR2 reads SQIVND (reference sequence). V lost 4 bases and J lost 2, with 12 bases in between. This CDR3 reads CASSRPGETYEQYF. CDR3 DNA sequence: TGTGCCAGTAGTAGGCCAGGGGAAACCTACGAGCAGTACTTC. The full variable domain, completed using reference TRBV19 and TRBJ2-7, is DGGITQSPKYLFRKEGQNVTLSCEQNLNHDAMYWYRQDPGQGLRLIYYSQIVNDFQKGDIAEGYSVSREKKESFPLTVTSAQKNPTAFYLCASSRPGETYEQYFGPGTRLTVT.

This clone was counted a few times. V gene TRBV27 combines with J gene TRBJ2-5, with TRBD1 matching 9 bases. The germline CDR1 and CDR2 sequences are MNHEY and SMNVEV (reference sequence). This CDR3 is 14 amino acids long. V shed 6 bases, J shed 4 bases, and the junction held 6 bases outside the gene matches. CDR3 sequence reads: CASRSGQGRETQYF. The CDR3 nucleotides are TGTGCCAGCAGATCGGGACAGGGTCGAGAGACCCAGTACTTC.

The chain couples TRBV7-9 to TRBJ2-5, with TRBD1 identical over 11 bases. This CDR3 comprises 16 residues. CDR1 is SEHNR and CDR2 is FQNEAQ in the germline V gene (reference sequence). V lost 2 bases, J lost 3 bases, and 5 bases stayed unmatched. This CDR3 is CASSLLPGQGEETQYF. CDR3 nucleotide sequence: TGTGCCAGCAGCTTACTGCCGGGACAGGGGGAAGAGACCCAGTACTTC.

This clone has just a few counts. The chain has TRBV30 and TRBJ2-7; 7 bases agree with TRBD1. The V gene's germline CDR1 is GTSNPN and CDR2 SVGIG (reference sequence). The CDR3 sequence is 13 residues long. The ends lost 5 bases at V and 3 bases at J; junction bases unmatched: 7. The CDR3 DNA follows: TGTGCCTGGTCAAGGGGGCCACTCTACGAGCAGTACTTC. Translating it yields CAWSRGPLYEQYF.

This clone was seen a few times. The CDR3 is CATSRGTGGTEAFF. In DNA, the CDR3 is TGTGCCACCAGCAGAGGGACAGGGGGGACTGAAGCTTTCTTT. The rearrangement links TRBV15 to TRBJ1-1; 10 positions match TRBD1. The CDR3 contains 14 residues. Germline values: CDR1 LNHNV, CDR2 YYDKDF (reference sequence). The V and J ends lost 1 base and 5 bases, in that order; junction bases with no gene match: 1.

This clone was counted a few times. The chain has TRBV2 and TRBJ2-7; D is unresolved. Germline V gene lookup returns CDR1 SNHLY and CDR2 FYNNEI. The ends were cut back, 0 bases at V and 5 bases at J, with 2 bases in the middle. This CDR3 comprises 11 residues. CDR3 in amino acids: CASSEAHEQYF. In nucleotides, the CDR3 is TGTGCCAGCAGTGAAGCGCACGAGCAGTACTTC.

In DNA form, the CDR3 reads TGTGCCAGCAGCCGTGAGAGCTACTATGGCTACACCTTC. This translates into CASSRESYYGYTF. The chain uses TRBV7-2 and TRBJ1-2; no firm D call. V lost 5 bases, J lost 3 bases, and 10 bases lay in between. CDR3 length: 13 residues. The V gene's germline CDR1 is SGHTA and CDR2 FQGNSA.